This T cell receptor (beta chain) emerged from a study of patients and donors after allogeneic stem cell transplantation. There are 17 residues in the CDR3. CDR1 is LGHDT, CDR2 YNNKEL, per germline (reference sequence). Trimming cost V 1 base and J 1 base, with 16 bases left between them. This clonotype was counted once. TCRdb independently ran MiXCR on the RT-PCR reads; one entry per CDR3 protein. The table includes roughly 960,000 distinct CDR3 sequences, about a sixth detected once. This TCR came from a human donor who was either an allogeneic HSCT recipient or a stem cell or donor lymphocyte infusion donor (not recorded which). It is not recorded whose cells these are; they may come from a transplant donor. Sequences were obtained from blood, either unsorted or a sorted T cell fraction (not recorded which). The chain uses TRBV3-1 and TRBJ2-5; D call uncertain. CDR3 protein: CASSQGSGRMFQETQYF. The CDR3 DNA is TGTGCCAGCAGCCAAGGTTCGGGCAGGATGTTCCAAGAGACCCAGTACTTC.